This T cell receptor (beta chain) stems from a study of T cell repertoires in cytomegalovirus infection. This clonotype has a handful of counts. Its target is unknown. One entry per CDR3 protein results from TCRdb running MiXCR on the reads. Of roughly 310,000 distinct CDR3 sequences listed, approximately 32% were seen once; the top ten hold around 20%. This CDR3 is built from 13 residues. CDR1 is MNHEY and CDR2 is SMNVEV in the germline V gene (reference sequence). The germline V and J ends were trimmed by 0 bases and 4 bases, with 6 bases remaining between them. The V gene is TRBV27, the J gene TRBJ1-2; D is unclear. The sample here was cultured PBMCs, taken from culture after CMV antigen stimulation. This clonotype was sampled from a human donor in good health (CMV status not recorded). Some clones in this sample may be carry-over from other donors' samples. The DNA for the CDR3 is TGTGCCAGCAGTTTATCGGATCGCTATGGCTACACCTTC. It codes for CASSLSDRYGYTF.